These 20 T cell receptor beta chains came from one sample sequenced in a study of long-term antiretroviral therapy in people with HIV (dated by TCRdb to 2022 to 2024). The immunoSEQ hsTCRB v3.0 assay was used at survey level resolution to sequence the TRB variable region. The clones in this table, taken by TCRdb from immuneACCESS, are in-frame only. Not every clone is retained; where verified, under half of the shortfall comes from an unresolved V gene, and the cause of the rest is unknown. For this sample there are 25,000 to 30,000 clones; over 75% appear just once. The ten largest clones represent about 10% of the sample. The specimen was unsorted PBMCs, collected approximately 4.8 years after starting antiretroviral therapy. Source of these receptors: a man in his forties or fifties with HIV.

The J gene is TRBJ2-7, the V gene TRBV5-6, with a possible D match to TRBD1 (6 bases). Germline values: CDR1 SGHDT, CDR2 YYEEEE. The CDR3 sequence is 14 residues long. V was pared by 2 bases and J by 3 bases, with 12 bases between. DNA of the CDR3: TGTGCCAGCAGCTTCACAGGGCCCTACTACGAGCAGTACTTC. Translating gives CASSFTGPYYEQYF.

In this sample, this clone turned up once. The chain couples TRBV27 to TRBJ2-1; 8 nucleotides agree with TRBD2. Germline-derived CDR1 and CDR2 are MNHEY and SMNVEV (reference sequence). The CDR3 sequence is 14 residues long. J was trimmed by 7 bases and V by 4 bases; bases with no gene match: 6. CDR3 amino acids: CASSWFSGENEQFF. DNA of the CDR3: TGTGCCAGCAGTTGGTTTAGCGGGGAGAATGAGCAGTTCTTC.

CDR3 in DNA: TGTGCCAGCAGCTCCTTTCCCGGACCAGCCACTGAAGCTTTCTTT. This encodes CASSSFPGPATEAFF. The rearrangement links TRBV7-3 to TRBJ1-1, with D uncertain. CDR3 length equals 15 residues. The V gene's germline CDR1 is SGHTA and CDR2 FQGTGA. Trimming shortened V by 4 bases and J by 4 bases, and 16 bases separated the two germline ends.

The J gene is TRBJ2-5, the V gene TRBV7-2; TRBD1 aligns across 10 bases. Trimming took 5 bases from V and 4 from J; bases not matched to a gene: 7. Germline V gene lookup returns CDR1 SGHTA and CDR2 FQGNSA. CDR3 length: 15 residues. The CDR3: CASSQPGQGRETQYF. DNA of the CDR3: TGTGCCAGCAGCCAGCCGGGACAGGGGAGAGAGACCCAGTACTTC.

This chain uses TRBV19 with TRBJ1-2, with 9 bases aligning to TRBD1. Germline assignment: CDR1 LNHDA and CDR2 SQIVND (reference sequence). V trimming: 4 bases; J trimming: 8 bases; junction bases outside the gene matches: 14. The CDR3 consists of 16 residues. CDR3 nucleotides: TGTGCCAGTAGTAAGCATCGGCACAGGGGGCTCGGGGGCTACACCTTC. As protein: CASSKHRHRGLGGYTF.

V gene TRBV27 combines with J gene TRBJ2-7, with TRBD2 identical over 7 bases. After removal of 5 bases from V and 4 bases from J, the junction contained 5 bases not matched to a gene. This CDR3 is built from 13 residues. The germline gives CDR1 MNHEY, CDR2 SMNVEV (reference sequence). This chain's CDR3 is CASSPYGRYEQYF. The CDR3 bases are TGTGCCAGCAGTCCGTACGGGAGGTACGAGCAGTACTTC.

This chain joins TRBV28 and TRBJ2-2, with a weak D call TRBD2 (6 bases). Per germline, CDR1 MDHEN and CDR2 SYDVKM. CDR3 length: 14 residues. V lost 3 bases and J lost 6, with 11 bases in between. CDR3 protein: CASSFTGASGELFF. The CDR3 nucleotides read TGTGCCAGCAGTTTCACGGGAGCCTCCGGGGAGCTGTTTTTT.

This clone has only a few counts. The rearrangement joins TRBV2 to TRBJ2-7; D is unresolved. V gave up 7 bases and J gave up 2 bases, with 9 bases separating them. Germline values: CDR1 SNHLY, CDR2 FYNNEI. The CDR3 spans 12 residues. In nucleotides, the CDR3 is TGTGCCAGCAACAGCGCTACCTACGAGCAGTACTTC. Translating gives CASNSATYEQYF. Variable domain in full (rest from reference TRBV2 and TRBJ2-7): EPEVTQTPSHQVTQMGQEVILRCVPISNHLYFYWYRQILGQKVEFLVSFYNNEISEKSEIFDDQFSVERPDGSNFTLKIRSTKLEDSAMYFCASNSATYEQYFGPGTRLTVT.

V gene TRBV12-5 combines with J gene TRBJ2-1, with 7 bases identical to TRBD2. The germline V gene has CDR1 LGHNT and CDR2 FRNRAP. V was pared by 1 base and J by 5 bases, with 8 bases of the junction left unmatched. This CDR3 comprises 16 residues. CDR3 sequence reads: CASGLGNTGTNNEQFF. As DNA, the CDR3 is TGTGCTAGTGGTTTGGGCAACACTGGGACTAACAATGAGCAGTTCTTC.

The CDR3 bases are TGTGCCAGCAGTTACGGAAGCGACTATGGCTACACCTTC. This sequence encodes CASSYGSDYGYTF. The rearrangement uses TRBV6-5 and TRBJ1-2; no definite D call. With 2 bases removed from V and 3 bases from J, the gap between germline ends came to 7 bases. The CDR3 loop spans 13 amino acids. The germline CDR1 and CDR2 sequences are MNHEY and SVGAGI.

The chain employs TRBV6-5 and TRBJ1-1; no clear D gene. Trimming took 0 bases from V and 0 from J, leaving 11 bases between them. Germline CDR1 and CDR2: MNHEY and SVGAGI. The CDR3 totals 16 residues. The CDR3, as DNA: TGTGCCAGCAGTTACTCGGTGAAGAACATGAACACTGAAGCTTTCTTT. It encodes CASSYSVKNMNTEAFF.

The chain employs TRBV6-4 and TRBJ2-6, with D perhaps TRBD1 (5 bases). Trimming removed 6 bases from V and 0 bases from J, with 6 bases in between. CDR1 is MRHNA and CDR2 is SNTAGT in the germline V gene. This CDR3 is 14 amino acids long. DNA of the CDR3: TGTGCCAGCAGGACAGACTCTGGGGCCAACGTCCTGACTTTC. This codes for CASRTDSGANVLTF.

The CDR3 DNA sequence: TGTGCCAGCAGCCGCAGGGGAAGGGAATCCTACGAGCAGTACTTC. Translating gives CASSRRGRESYEQYF. The chain joins TRBV7-8 to TRBJ2-7; D perhaps matches TRBD1 (6 bases). The CDR3 has 15 residues. CDR1 and CDR2 from the germline V gene are SGHVS and FQNEAQ. The V and J ends lost 5 bases and 1 base respectively, with 15 bases between them.

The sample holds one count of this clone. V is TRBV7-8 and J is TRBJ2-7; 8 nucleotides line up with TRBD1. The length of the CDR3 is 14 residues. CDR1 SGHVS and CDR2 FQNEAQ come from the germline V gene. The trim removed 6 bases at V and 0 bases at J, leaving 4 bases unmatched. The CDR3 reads CASRSGTGSYEQYF. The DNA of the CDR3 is TGTGCCAGCAGATCCGGGACAGGCTCCTACGAGCAGTACTTC.

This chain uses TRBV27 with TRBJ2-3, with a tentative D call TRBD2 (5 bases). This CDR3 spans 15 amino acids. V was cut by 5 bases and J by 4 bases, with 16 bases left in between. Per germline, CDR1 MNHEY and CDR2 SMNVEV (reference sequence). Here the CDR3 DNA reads TGTGCCAGCAGTCGGGGAACGAGCGGCGCAGATACGCAGTATTTT. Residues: CASSRGTSGADTQYF.

CDR3 protein: CASSPSADRAQETQYF. Here the CDR3 DNA reads TGTGCCAGCTCACCATCGGCGGACAGGGCGCAAGAGACCCAGTACTTC. This chain joins TRBV18 and TRBJ2-5, with TRBD1 matching 8 bases. The CDR3 runs 16 residues. J gave up 2 bases and V 2 bases, and 7 bases lay outside the gene matches. Germline V gene sequence: CDR1 KGHSH, CDR2 LQKENI.

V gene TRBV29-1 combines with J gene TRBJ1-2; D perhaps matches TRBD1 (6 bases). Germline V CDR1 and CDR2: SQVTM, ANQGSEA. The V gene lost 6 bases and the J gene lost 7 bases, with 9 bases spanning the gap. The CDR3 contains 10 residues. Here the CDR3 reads CSVGGSGYTF. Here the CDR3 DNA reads TGCAGCGTGGGGGGCTCTGGCTACACCTTC. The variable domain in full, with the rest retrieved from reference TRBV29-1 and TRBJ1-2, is SAVISQKPSRDICQRGTSLTIQCQVDSQVTMMFWYRQQPGQSLTLIATANQGSEATYESGFVIDKFPISRPNLTFSTLTVSNMSPEDSSIYLCSVGGSGYTFGSGTRLTVV.

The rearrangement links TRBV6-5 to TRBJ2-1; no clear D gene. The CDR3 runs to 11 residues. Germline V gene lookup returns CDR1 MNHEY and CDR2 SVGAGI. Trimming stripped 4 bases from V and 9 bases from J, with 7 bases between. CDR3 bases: TGTGCCAGCAGTTCGCGTAGTGAGCAGTTCTTC. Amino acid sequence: CASSSRSEQFF.

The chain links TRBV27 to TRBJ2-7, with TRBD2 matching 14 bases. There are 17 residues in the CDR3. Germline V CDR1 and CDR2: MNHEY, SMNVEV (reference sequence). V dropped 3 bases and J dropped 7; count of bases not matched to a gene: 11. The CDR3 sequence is CASSFLPPGLAGDEQYF. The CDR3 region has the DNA TGTGCCAGCAGTTTTCTCCCCCCGGGACTAGCGGGAGATGAGCAGTACTTC.

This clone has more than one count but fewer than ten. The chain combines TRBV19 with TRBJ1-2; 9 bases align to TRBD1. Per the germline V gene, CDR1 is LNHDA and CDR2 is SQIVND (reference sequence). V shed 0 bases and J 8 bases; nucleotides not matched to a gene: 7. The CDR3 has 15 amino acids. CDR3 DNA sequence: TGTGCCAGTAGTATAGACCCTACAGGGGGCGGCGGCTACACCTTC. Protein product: CASSIDPTGGGGYTF.